The 2 T cell receptor beta chains below all came from one sample that was sequenced in a study of Ad26.COV2.S vaccination and SARS-CoV-2 variants. This table comes from immunoSEQ multiplex PCR, and its TCRdb copy is limited to in-frame clones, with some not included. The sample lists about 410,000 clones; about 85% were seen once. Treatment in this sample: around 19 received Ad26.COV2.S at low or high dose, single or two shots; about five received placebo; per-sample allocation not given. Day 63 after the first vaccine or placebo injection was the time point for sampling. This specimen consisted of peripheral blood, obtained in a trial of Ad26.COV2.S vaccine versus placebo. The receptor set was obtained from a person aged 18-60 years who received the Ad26.COV2.S COVID-19 vaccine or a placebo.

This chain connects TRBV5-1 to TRBJ1-1; 8 bases line up with TRBD1. Trimming at V came to 4 bases and at J to 1 base, leaving 3 bases not matched to a gene. The CDR3 is made up of 14 amino acids. Germline values: CDR1 SGHRS, CDR2 YFSETQ. The CDR3 region is CASSPDRGNTEAFF. The CDR3 coding sequence is TGCGCCAGCAGCCCTGACAGGGGGAACACTGAAGCTTTCTTT.

The chain joins TRBV3-1 (or the pseudogene TRBV3-2) to TRBJ2-2; D gene uncertain. Germline assignment: CDR1 LGHDT and CDR2 YNNKEL (reference sequence). Deletions cut 3 bases from V and 5 bases from J, with 13 bases between. The CDR3 is 15 amino acids. The CDR3 sequence is CASSQILRRTGELFF. The CDR3 DNA reads as TGTGCCAGCAGCCAGATTCTTCGACGGACCGGGGAGCTGTTTTTT.